This T cell receptor (beta chain) was recorded in a study of neurological immune-mediated disorders. Germline CDR1 and CDR2: DFQATT and SNEGSKA (reference sequence). CDR3 length equals 14 residues. V dropped 3 bases and J dropped 0 bases, with 8 bases sitting between them. There are many counts of this clonotype. The team produced cDNA through 5'RACE using 10-nucleotide random UMIs. TCRdb used MiXCR to reprocess the 5' RACE reads, holding one entry per CDR3 protein. The data hold tens of thousands of distinct CDR3 sequences, with around 3.4% observed a single time. This clonotype originated in a woman aged 45-65 years with multiple sclerosis. Sequencing was done on a sample of PBMCs. The chain employs TRBV20-1 and TRBJ1-4; weak D call: TRBD1 (5 bases). The DNA for the CDR3 is TGCAGTGCTAGTAGAGGGGCAACTAATGAAAAACTGTTTTTT. Its translation is CSASRGATNEKLFF.